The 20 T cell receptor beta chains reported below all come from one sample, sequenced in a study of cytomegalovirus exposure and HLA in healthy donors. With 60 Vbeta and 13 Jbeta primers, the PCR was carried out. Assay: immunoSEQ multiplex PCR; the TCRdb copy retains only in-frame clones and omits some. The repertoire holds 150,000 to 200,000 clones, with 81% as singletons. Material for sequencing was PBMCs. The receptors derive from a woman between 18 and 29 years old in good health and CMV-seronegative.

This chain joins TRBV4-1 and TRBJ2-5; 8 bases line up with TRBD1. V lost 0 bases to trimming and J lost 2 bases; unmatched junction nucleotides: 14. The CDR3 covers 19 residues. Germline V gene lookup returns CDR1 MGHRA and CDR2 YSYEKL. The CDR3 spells CASSQDGNSGGAGQETQYF. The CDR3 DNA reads TGCGCCAGCAGCCAAGATGGCAATTCAGGGGGCGCCGGTCAAGAGACCCAGTACTTC.

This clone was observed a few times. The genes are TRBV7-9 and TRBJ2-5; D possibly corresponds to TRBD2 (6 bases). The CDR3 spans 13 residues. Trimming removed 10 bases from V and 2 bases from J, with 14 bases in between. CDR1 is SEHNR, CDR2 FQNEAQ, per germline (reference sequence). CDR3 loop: CAMSRDSQETQYF. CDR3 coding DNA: TGTGCCATGTCGCGGGACTCTCAAGAGACCCAGTACTTC.

The CDR3 DNA reads as TGTGCCAGCAGCTTCTCGGACAGGGAGAACACTGAAGCTTTCTTT. Encoded protein: CASSFSDRENTEAFF. The V call is TRBV5-6, the J call TRBJ1-1; TRBD1 matches 8 bases. The CDR3 consists of 15 residues. V lost 2 bases and J lost 1; bases outside the gene matches: 4. CDR1 and CDR2 (germline): SGHDT, YYEEEE.

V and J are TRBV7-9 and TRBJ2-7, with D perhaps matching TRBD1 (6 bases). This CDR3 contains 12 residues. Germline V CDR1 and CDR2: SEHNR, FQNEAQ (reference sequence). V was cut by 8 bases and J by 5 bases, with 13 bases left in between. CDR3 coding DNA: TGTGCCAGCTCGGGCGCAGGGGACGAGCAGTACTTC. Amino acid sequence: CASSGAGDEQYF.

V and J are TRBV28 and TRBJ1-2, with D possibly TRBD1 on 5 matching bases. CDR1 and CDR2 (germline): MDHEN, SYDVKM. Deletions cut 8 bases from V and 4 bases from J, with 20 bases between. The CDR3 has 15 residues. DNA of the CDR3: TGTGCCAGCGGGGGTCCGGGGGTCCGGATCTATGGCTACACCTTC. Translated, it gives CASGGPGVRIYGYTF.

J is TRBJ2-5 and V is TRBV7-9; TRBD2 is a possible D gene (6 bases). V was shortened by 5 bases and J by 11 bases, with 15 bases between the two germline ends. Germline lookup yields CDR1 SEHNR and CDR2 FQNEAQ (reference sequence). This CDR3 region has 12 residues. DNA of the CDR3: TGTGCCAGCAGCCCTTGGGGGGATGAGCAGTACTTC. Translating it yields CASSPWGDEQYF.

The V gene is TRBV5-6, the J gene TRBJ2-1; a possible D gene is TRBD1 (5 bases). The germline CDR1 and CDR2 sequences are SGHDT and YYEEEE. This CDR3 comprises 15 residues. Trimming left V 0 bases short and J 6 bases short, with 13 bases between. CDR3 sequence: CASSLGGRWSNEQFF. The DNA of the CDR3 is TGTGCCAGCAGCTTGGGGGGCAGGTGGTCCAATGAGCAGTTCTTC.

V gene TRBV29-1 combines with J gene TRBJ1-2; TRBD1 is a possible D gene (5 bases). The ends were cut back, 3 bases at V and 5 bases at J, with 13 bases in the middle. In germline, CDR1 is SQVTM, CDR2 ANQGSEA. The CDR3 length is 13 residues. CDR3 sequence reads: CSVEGGMGYGYTF. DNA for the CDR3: TGCAGCGTTGAGGGGGGAATGGGTTATGGCTACACCTTC.

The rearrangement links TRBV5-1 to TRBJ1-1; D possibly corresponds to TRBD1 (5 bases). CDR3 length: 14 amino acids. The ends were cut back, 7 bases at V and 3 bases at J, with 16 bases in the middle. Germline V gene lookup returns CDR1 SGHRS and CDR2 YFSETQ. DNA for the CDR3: TGCGCCAGCCATCGGGGGGGGACGGACACTGAAGCTTTCTTT. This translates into CASHRGGTDTEAFF.

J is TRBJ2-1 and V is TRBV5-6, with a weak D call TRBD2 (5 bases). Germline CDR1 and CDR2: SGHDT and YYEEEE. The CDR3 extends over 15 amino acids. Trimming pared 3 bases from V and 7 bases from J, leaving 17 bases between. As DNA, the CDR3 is TGTGCCAGCAGCTCCCCCACAGTCCGGAGGAATGAGCAGTTCTTC. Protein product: CASSSPTVRRNEQFF.

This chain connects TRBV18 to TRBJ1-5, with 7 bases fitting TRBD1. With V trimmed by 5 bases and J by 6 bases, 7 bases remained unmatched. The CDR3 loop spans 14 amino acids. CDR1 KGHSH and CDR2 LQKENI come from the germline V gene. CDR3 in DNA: TGTGCCAGCTCAGACAAAACAGGGGTTCAGCCCCAGCATTTT. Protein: CASSDKTGVQPQHF.

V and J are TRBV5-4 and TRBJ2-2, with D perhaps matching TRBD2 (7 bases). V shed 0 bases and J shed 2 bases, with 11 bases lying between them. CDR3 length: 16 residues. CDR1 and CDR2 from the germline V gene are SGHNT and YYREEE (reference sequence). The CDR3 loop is CASSLEGGVNTGELFF. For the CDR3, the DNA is TGTGCCAGCAGCTTGGAGGGGGGGGTAAACACCGGGGAGCTGTTTTTT.

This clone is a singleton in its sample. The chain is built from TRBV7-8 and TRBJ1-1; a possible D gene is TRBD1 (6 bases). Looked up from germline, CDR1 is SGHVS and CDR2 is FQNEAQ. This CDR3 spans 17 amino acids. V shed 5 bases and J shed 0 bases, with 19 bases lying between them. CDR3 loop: CASSPRVNRAMNTEAFF. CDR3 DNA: TGTGCCAGCAGCCCACGGGTCAACAGGGCCATGAACACTGAAGCTTTCTTT. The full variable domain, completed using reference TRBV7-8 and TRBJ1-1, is GAGVSQSPRYKVAKRGQDVALRCDPISGHVSLFWYQQALGQGPEFLTYFQNEAQLDKSGLPSDRFFAERPEGSVSTLKIQRTQQEDSAVYLCASSPRVNRAMNTEAFFGQGTRLTVV.

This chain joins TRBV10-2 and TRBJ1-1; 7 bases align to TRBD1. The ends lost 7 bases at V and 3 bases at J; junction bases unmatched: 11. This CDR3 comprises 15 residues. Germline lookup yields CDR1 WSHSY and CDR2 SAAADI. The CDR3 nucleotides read TGCGCCAGCAATCCGACAGGGCGTCCTTACACTGAAGCTTTCTTT. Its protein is CASNPTGRPYTEAFF.

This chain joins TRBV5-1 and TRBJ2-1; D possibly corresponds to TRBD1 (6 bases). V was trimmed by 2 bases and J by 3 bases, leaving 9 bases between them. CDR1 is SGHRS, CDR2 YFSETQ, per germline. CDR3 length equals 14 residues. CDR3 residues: CASSFTGYYNEQFF. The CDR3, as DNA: TGCGCCAGCAGCTTTACAGGGTACTACAATGAGCAGTTCTTC.

CDR3 coding DNA: TGTGCCAGCAGCACCGGGACTAGCGGGAGCTACAATGAGCAGTTCTTC. The encoded protein is CASSTGTSGSYNEQFF. This chain uses TRBV5-8 with TRBJ2-1; 14 nucleotides line up with TRBD2. The V gene's germline CDR1 is SGHTS and CDR2 YDEGEE. J was trimmed by 3 bases and V by 4 bases; bases with no gene match: 3. This CDR3 spans 16 amino acids.

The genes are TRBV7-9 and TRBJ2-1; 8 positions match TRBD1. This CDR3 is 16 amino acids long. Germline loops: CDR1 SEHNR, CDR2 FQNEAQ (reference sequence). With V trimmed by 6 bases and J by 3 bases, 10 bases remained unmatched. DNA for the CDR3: TGTGCCAGCAGATCGGAGGACAGGGTAGGCTACAATGAGCAGTTCTTC. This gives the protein CASRSEDRVGYNEQFF.

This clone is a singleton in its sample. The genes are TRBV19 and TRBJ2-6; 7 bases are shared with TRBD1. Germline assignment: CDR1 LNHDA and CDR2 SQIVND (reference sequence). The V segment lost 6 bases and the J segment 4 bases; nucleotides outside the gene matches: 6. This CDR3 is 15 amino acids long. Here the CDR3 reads CASSPQGTGANVLTF. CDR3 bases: TGTGCCAGTAGCCCACAGGGGACCGGGGCCAACGTCCTGACTTTC.

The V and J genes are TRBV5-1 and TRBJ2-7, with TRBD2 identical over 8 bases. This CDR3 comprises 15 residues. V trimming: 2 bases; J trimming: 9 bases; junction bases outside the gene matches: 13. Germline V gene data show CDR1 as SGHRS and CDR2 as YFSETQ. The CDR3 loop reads CASSLTAGGGNGQYF. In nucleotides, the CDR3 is TGCGCCAGCAGCTTAACGGCGGGAGGAGGGAACGGGCAGTACTTC. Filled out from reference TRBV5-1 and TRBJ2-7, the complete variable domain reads KAGVTQTPRYLIKTRGQQVTLSCSPISGHRSVSWYQQTPGQGLQFLFEYFSETQRNKGNFPGRFSGRQFSNSRSEMNVSTLELGDSALYLCASSLTAGGGNGQYFGPGTRLTVT.

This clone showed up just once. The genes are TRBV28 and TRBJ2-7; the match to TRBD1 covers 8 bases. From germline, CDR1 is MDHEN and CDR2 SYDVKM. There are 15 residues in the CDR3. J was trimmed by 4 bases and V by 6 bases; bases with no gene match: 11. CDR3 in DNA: TGTGCCAGCAGCAGGACAGGGCTGGAAGATTACGAGCAGTACTTC. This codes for CASSRTGLEDYEQYF.